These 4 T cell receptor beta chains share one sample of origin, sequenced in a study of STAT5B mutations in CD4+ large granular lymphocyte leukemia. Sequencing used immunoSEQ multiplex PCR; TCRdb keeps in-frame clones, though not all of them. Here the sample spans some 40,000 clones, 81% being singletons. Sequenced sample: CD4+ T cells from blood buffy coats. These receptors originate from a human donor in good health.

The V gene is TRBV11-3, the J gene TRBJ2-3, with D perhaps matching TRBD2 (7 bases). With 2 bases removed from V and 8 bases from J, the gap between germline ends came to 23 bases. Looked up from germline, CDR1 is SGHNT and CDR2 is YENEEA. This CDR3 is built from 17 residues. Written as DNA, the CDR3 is TGTGCCAGCAGCTTAAGTGGGGGCGGGAGAGCGACGGGTACGCAGTATTTT. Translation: CASSLSGGGRATGTQYF.

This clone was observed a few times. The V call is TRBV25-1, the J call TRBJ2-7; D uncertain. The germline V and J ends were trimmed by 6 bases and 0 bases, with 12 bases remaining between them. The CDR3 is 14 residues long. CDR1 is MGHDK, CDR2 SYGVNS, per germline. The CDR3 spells CASRARRGSYEQYF. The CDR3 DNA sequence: TGTGCCAGCAGGGCTAGACGTGGCTCCTACGAGCAGTACTTC.

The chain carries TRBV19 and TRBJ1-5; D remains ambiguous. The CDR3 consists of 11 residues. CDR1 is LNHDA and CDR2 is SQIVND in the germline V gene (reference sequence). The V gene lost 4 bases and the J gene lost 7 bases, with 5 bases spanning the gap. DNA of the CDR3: TGTGCCAGTAGTAACGGGCAGCCCCAGCATTTT. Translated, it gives CASSNGQPQHF.

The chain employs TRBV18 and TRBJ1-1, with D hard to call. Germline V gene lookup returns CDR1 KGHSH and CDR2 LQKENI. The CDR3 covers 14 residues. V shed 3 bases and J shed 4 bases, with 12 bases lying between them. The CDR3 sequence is CASSPPGSGTEAFF. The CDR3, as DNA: TGTGCCAGCTCACCCCCGGGCTCGGGCACTGAAGCTTTCTTT.